The 8 T cell receptor beta chains listed next were all sequenced from one sample in a study of blood T cell repertoires in COVID-19. Method: immunoSEQ multiplex PCR; TCRdb's copy keeps in-frame clones and lacks some. The data hold about 330,000 clones, with roughly 90% observed a single time. Sequencing used peripheral blood. These receptors were obtained from a woman in her forties or fifties with active or convalescent COVID-19.

This chain joins TRBV25-1 and TRBJ2-5; TRBD2 is a possible D gene (5 bases). The length of the CDR3 is 13 residues. Germline values: CDR1 MGHDK, CDR2 SYGVNS. Trimming took 1 base from V and 4 from J, leaving 7 bases between them. CDR3 sequence: CASSEFGRETQYF. Written as DNA, the CDR3 is TGTGCCAGCAGTGAATTTGGGAGAGAGACCCAGTACTTC.

The chain employs TRBV30 and TRBJ2-1, with D unresolved. Germline values: CDR1 GTSNPN, CDR2 SVGIG (reference sequence). This CDR3 comprises 15 residues. V was pared by 2 bases and J by 2 bases, with 13 bases between. The chain's CDR3 is CAWSHPRGAYNEQFF. CDR3 nucleotides: TGTGCCTGGAGTCACCCTCGCGGCGCCTACAATGAGCAGTTCTTC.

This chain uses TRBV19 with TRBJ1-5; 7 bases line up with TRBD1. Trimming cost V 9 bases and J 4 bases; bases outside gene matches: 12. CDR3 length: 15 amino acids. Per germline, CDR1 LNHDA and CDR2 SQIVND (reference sequence). The CDR3 loop reads CARVRGDRVNQPQHF. For the CDR3, the DNA is TGTGCCAGAGTGCGGGGGGACAGAGTGAATCAGCCCCAGCATTTT.

The chain recombines TRBV5-1 with TRBJ1-1; 11 nucleotides align to TRBD1. Trimming cost V 2 bases and J 1 base; bases outside gene matches: 1. The CDR3 spans 15 residues. The germline CDR1 and CDR2 sequences are SGHRS and YFSETQ. The DNA for the CDR3 is TGCGCCAGCAGCTTAGGACAGGGGGCGAACACTGAAGCTTTCTTT. Protein product: CASSLGQGANTEAFF.

V is TRBV19 and J is TRBJ1-6; D call uncertain. In germline, CDR1 is LNHDA, CDR2 SQIVND (reference sequence). CDR3 length: 16 residues. V lost 5 bases and J 0 bases, leaving 11 bases between the germline ends. DNA of the CDR3: TGTGCCAGTAGTCCAACGGAGGCCTCCTATAATTCACCCCTCCACTTT. It encodes CASSPTEASYNSPLHF. The variable domain in full, completed from reference TRBV19 and TRBJ1-6, reads DGGITQSPKYLFRKEGQNVTLSCEQNLNHDAMYWYRQDPGQGLRLIYYSQIVNDFQKGDIAEGYSVSREKKESFPLTVTSAQKNPTAFYLCASSPTEASYNSPLHFGNGTRLTVT.

The chain links TRBV20-1 to TRBJ2-7; TRBD2 might be the D (6 bases). CDR3 size: 15 residues. The V and J ends lost 6 bases and 2 bases respectively, with 20 bases between them. From germline, CDR1 is DFQATT and CDR2 SNEGSKA (reference sequence). In DNA, the CDR3 is TGCAGTGCCAGTACGGGGGAGAGAGGGACCTACGAGCAGTACTTC. This codes for CSASTGERGTYEQYF.

V and J are TRBV9 and TRBJ1-1; a weak D match, TRBD1 (6 bases). Germline CDR1 reads SGDLS; CDR2 reads YYNGEE. V shed 3 bases and J shed 4 bases, with 16 bases lying between them. This CDR3 has 15 residues. The CDR3 here is CASSDHRVAGTEAFF. The CDR3 DNA reads TGTGCCAGCAGCGACCACAGGGTGGCGGGCACTGAAGCTTTCTTT. The full variable domain, completed using reference TRBV9 and TRBJ1-1, is DSGVTQTPKHLITATGQRVTLRCSPRSGDLSVYWYQQSLDQGLQFLIQYYNGEERAKGNILERFSAQQFPDLHSELNLSSLELGDSALYFCASSDHRVAGTEAFFGQGTRLTVV.

The V call is TRBV19, the J call TRBJ2-7, with D possibly matching TRBD2 (6 bases). Per germline, CDR1 LNHDA and CDR2 SQIVND (reference sequence). The CDR3 is 15 residues long. The V gene lost 3 bases and the J gene lost 3 bases, with 15 bases spanning the gap. CDR3 amino acids: CASSIRGTPSYEQYF. DNA for the CDR3: TGTGCCAGTAGTATCCGGGGGACCCCAAGCTACGAGCAGTACTTC. Looking up the rest from reference TRBV19 and TRBJ2-7 gives the full variable domain: DGGITQSPKYLFRKEGQNVTLSCEQNLNHDAMYWYRQDPGQGLRLIYYSQIVNDFQKGDIAEGYSVSREKKESFPLTVTSAQKNPTAFYLCASSIRGTPSYEQYFGPGTRLTVT.